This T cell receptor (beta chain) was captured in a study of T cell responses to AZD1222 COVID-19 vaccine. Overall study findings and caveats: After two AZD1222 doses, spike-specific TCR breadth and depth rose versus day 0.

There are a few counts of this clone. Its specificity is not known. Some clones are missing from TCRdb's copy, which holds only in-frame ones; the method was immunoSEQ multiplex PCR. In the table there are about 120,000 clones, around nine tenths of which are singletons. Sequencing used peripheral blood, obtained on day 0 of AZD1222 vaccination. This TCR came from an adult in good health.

In DNA, the CDR3 is TGCGCCAGCAGCCAAGGCGGGAGCTCCTACAATGAGCAGTTCTTC. Its protein product is CASSQGGSSYNEQFF. The V call is TRBV4-3, the J call TRBJ2-1, with 7 bases that match TRBD2. The CDR3 consists of 15 residues. CDR1 and CDR2 from the germline V gene are LGHNA and YSLEER. The V and J ends lost 1 base and 0 bases, in that order; junction bases with no gene match: 0.